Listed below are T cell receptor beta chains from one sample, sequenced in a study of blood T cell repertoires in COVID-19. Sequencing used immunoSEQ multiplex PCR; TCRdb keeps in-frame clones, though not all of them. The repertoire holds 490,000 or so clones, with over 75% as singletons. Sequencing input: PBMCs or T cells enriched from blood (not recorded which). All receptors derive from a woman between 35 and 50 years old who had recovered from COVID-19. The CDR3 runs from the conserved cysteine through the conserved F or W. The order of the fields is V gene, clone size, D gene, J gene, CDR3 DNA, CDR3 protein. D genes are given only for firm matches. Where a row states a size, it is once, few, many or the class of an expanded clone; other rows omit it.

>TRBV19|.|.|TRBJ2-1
TGTGCCAGTAGTATAACTAGGCGTAGATGGAATGAGCAGTTCTTC
CASSITRRRWNEQFF
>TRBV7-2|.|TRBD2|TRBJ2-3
TGTGCCAGCAGCCCCTCAACTAGCGGGACCCGACGGACAGATACGCAGTATTTT
CASSPSTSGTRRTDTQYF
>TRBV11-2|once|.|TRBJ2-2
TGTGCCAGCAGCTCCTCTCTAGCTAACGGGGAGCTGTTTTTT
CASSSSLANGELFF
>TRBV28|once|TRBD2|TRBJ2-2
TGTGCCAGCAGTTTCCTAGCGGGGTTTGGCACCGGGGAGCTGTTTTTT
CASSFLAGFGTGELFF
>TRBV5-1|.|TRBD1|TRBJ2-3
TGCGCCAGCAGCTTGGGGACAGGGGGTAACACAGATACGCAGTATTTT
CASSLGTGGNTDTQYF
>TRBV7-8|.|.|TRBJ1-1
TGTGCCAGCAGCTTGGACAAGGTGAACACTGAAGCTTTCTTT
CASSLDKVNTEAFF
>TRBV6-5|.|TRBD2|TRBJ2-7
TGTGCCAGCAGTATAGGGACTAGCGTCTACGAGCAGTACTTC
CASSIGTSVYEQYF
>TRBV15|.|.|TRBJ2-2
TGTGCCACCAGCAGAGCCCGGCAGGGGGGCACCGGGGAGCTGTTTTTT
CATSRARQGGTGELFF
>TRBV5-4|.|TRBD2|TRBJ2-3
TGTGCCAGCAGCTTGAGACTAGCGGGAGGTGGCACAGATACGCAGTATTTT
CASSLRLAGGGTDTQYF
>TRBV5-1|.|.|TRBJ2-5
TGCGCCAGCAGCTTGGCCGTGCGGGTCCAAGAGACCCAGTACTTC
CASSLAVRVQETQYF
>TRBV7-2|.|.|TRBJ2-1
TGTGCCAGCAGCTCCCCAACGGGGGGCGGGACCCGCTTAGGTAATGAGCAGTTCTTC
CASSSPTGGGTRLGNEQFF
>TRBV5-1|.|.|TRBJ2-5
TGCGCCAGCAAGACAGAAGAGACCCAGTACTTC
CASKTEETQYF